This T cell receptor beta chain appears in the sequencing data of a study of beta chain features in type 1 diabetes. Findings and limits, study-wide: The analysis here could not establish whether HLA type shapes TCRB rearrangement. The study found fewer insertions and more deletions at VDJ junctions in type 1 diabetes patients. The study found moderately but significantly shorter TCRB CDR3s in all four CD4+ subsets of Type 1 diabetes patients.

On this clone: Its specificity is unknown.

Purities in excess of 95% were seen in all sorted populations. All of the isolated RNA was reverse transcribed, so expressed TCRB transcripts were sequenced. This table comes from immunoSEQ multiplex PCR, and its TCRdb copy is limited to in-frame clones, with some not included. This table holds 500,000 to 700,000 clones, 15% to 18% found once. CDR3 size: 13 residues. V lost 7 bases to trimming and J lost 4 bases; unmatched junction nucleotides: 5. CDR1 SQVTM and CDR2 ANQGSEA come from the germline V gene. This receptor was identified in a man aged 18 to 29 in good health. The chain carries TRBV29-1 and TRBJ2-7, with TRBD1 matching 12 bases. Sequencing used naive CD4+ T cells from blood. The CDR3 loop reads CSAWDRGHYEQYF. The CDR3 region has the DNA TGCAGCGCTTGGGACAGGGGGCATTACGAGCAGTACTTC.